These T cell receptor beta chains were read from a single sample in a study of blood T cells in healthy people across ages. TCRdb redid the calling of the 5' RACE reads with MiXCR, one entry per CDR3 protein. In the table there are about 930,000 distinct CDR3 sequences, 25% to 30% of which are singletons. These data also featured in a second study, about T cells of mothers and their children.

The sample taken for sequencing was blood. These receptors were taken from a woman aged 40 to 50 in good health. Each CDR3 is given with its conserved first and last residue. Each record gives: J gene, V gene, clone size, D gene, CDR3 protein, CDR3 DNA. The D gene is left open where the match is weak. The size field is filled for only some rows; it gives once, few, many or a size class.

>TRBJ2-1|TRBV20-1|few|TRBD2
CSAPSSGNEQFF
TGCAGTGCCCCCTCTAGCGGCAATGAGCAGTTCTTC
>TRBJ2-3|TRBV7-2|.|TRBD1
CASSLRQGAGDTQYF
TGTGCCAGCAGCTTAAGACAGGGGGCGGGAGATACGCAGTATTTT
>TRBJ1-5|TRBV3-1|.|.
CASSQGGARQPQHF
TGTGCCAGCAGCCAAGGGGGGGCACGTCAGCCCCAGCATTTT
>TRBJ2-7|TRBV20-1|.|.
CSARLLVGWQQPAYEQYF
TGCAGTGCTAGGCTACTGGTGGGTTGGCAGCAGCCAGCCTACGAGCAGTACTTC
>TRBJ1-5|TRBV7-8|.|.
CASSLGSFLLQPQHF
TGTGCCAGCAGCTTAGGAAGCTTTTTATTGCAGCCCCAGCATTTT
>TRBJ2-1|TRBV7-8|once|.
CASSFGIGEIGEQFF
TGTGCCAGCAGCTTCGGGATAGGGGAGATAGGGGAGCAGTTCTTC
>TRBJ2-1|TRBV5-4|.|.
CASSHELRGSYDEQFF
TGTGCCAGCAGCCATGAGCTTCGGGGCTCCTATGATGAGCAGTTCTTC
>TRBJ2-1|TRBV9|.|.
CASSVGFRSCNEQFF
TGTGCCAGCAGCGTAGGGTTTCGCTCCTGCAATGAGCAGTTCTTC
>TRBJ2-1|TRBV20-1|.|TRBD1
CSGGGGQGASLTYNEQFF
TGCAGTGGAGGAGGGGGCCAGGGGGCCTCCTTAACCTACAATGAGCAGTTCTTC
>TRBJ1-2|TRBV5-1|few|.
CASSLERATYGYTF
TGCGCCAGCAGCTTGGAGCGGGCTACCTATGGCTACACCTTC
>TRBJ1-1|TRBV5-1|.|.
CASSLAMGMRPHTEAFF
TGCGCCAGCAGCTTGGCCATGGGAATGAGACCCCACACTGAAGCTTTCTTT
>TRBJ1-2|TRBV7-2|few|TRBD1
CASSPRGTGGAHGYTF
TGTGCCAGCAGCCCCAGGGGGACAGGGGGCGCCCATGGCTACACCTTC
>TRBJ1-4|TRBV12-3/TRBV12-4|.|.
CASTAEMAGEKLFF
TGTGCCAGCACCGCAGAGATGGCGGGTGAAAAACTGTTTTTT
>TRBJ2-5|TRBV5-5|many|TRBD1
CASSGAGTGQQTQYF
TGTGCCAGCAGCGGGGCCGGGACAGGGCAACAGACCCAGTACTTC
>TRBJ2-5|TRBV6-5|many|.
CASQSFGQGRETQYF
TGTGCCAGCCAAAGCTTCGGGCAGGGGAGAGAGACCCAGTACTTC
>TRBJ2-7|TRBV5-4|.|TRBD1
CASSRDGQDTYEQYF
TGTGCCAGCAGCCGGGACGGACAGGATACCTACGAGCAGTACTTC
>TRBJ1-1|TRBV20-1|.|.
CSARLQMNTEAFF
TGCAGTGCTAGACTACAGATGAACACTGAAGCTTTCTTT
>TRBJ2-5|TRBV28|.|TRBD2
CASSSSSGAKYQETQYF
TGTGCCAGCAGTTCCTCTAGCGGGGCCAAGTACCAAGAGACCCAGTACTTC
>TRBJ1-2|TRBV5-1|.|.
CASSLDSLANHGYTF
TGCGCCAGCAGCTTGGACAGCTTAGCTAACCATGGCTACACCTTC
>TRBJ2-1|TRBV9|.|.
CASTVGQVQGNEQFF
TGTGCCAGCACCGTCGGGCAGGTTCAGGGGAATGAGCAGTTCTTC
>TRBJ2-3|TRBV7-2|.|TRBD1
CASSPHRGRSSDTQYF
TGTGCCAGCAGCCCCCACAGGGGAAGGAGCTCAGATACGCAGTATTTT
>TRBJ1-1|TRBV27|few|.
CASSLRGGTSNTEAFF
TGTGCCAGCAGTTTACGAGGGGGTACTTCGAACACTGAAGCTTTCTTT
>TRBJ1-2|TRBV12-3/TRBV12-4|few|.
CASSLEGGTYGYTF
TGTGCCAGCAGTTTAGAAGGAGGGACCTATGGCTACACCTTC
>TRBJ2-4|TRBV10-3|many|TRBD1
CAISEGDSLNIQYF
TGTGCCATCAGTGAGGGGGACAGCCTCAACATTCAGTACTTC
>TRBJ1-1|TRBV20-1|few|.
CSASVNTEAFF
TGCAGTGCTAGTGTGAACACTGAAGCTTTCTTT
>TRBJ2-1|TRBV7-8|.|.
CASSLAREGQGKVRYQETQFF
TGTGCCAGCAGCTTAGCGCGGGAGGGACAGGGGAAGGTTAGGTACCAAGAGACCCAGTTCTTC
>TRBJ2-7|TRBV7-8|many|.
CASSYGSEQYF
TGTGCCAGCAGCTATGGGTCCGAGCAGTACTTC
>TRBJ2-2|TRBV7-3|.|TRBD2
CASSPWTSGANTGELVF
TGTGCCAGCAGCCCCTGGACTAGCGGGGCGAACACCGGGGAGCTGGTTTTT
>TRBJ2-3|TRBV24-1|many|TRBD2
CATSDGGVSTDTQYF
TGTGCCACCAGTGACGGGGGGGTAAGCACAGATACGCAGTATTTT
>TRBJ2-5|TRBV20-1|.|.
CSARPNRLGGETQYF
TGCAGTGCTAGACCCAATCGACTAGGAGGAGAGACCCAGTACTTC
>TRBJ2-1|TRBV5-1|many|.
CASSLVVAGNYEQFF
TGCGCCAGCAGCTTGGTCGTAGCAGGGAATTATGAGCAGTTCTTC
>TRBJ1-1|TRBV29-1|.|.
CSVDGSGSYTEAFF
TGCAGCGTTGATGGTTCAGGAAGTTACACTGAAGCTTTCTTT
>TRBJ1-5|TRBV4-2|many|.
CASSQEEQSNQPQHF
TGTGCCAGCAGCCAAGAGGAGCAGAGCAATCAGCCCCAGCATTTT
>TRBJ2-5|TRBV5-1|.|.
CASSLGGPGTGRTQYF
TGCGCCAGCAGCTTGGGGGGACCCGGGACTGGGAGGACCCAGTACTTC
>TRBJ2-4|TRBV3-1|.|TRBD2
CASSQGEKWLAGAKNIQYF
TGTGCCAGCAGCCAAGGGGAGAAGTGGTTAGCGGGAGCGAAGAACATTCAGTACTTC
>TRBJ2-1|TRBV2|few|TRBD2
CASSGLLAGGRGEQFF
TGTGCCAGCAGCGGTCTTTTGGCGGGGGGGCGGGGCGAGCAGTTCTTC
>TRBJ2-5|TRBV28|.|TRBD2
CASSGASRGLAGVRETQYF
TGTGCCAGCAGTGGTGCGTCCCGGGGACTAGCGGGAGTACGGGAGACCCAGTACTTC
>TRBJ2-1|TRBV28|many|.
CASSLQETQFF
TGTGCCAGCAGTTTACAAGAGACCCAGTTCTTC
>TRBJ2-1|TRBV7-9|.|.
CASSSGRIDEQFF
TGTGCCAGCAGCTCTGGCAGGATCGATGAGCAGTTCTTC
>TRBJ1-4|TRBV5-1|few|TRBD1
CASSFGRGRDEKLFF
TGCGCCAGCAGCTTCGGCAGGGGGCGTGATGAAAAACTGTTTTTT
>TRBJ2-6|TRBV19|.|.
CVSSMEHSSGANVLTF
TGTGTCAGTAGTATGGAACACTCCTCTGGGGCCAACGTCCTGACTTTC
>TRBJ2-6|TRBV12-3/TRBV12-4|.|.
CASSLAAVYGANALTF
TGTGCCAGCAGTTTAGCGGCGGTCTACGGGGCCAACGCCCTGACTTTC
>TRBJ1-1|TRBV19|.|TRBD1
CASSIGVTGGRTEAFF
TGTGCCAGTAGTATAGGAGTGACAGGGGGTCGGACTGAAGCTTTCTTT
>TRBJ2-7|TRBV6-1|.|TRBD2
CASRTPTTSGTYEQYF
TGTGCCAGCAGGACACCAACGACTAGCGGGACCTACGAGCAGTACTTC
>TRBJ2-4|TRBV12-3/TRBV12-4|.|.
CASSLGTLRENIQYF
TGTGCCAGCAGCCTCGGGACCTTGAGGGAAAACATTCAGTACTTC
>TRBJ2-2|TRBV4-3|.|TRBD1
CASSQDWGQGKTGELFF
TGCGCCAGCAGCCAAGATTGGGGACAGGGAAAAACCGGGGAGCTGTTTTTT
>TRBJ2-1|TRBV7-2|.|TRBD2
CASSSPGLAFNEQFF
TGTGCCAGCAGCTCTCCGGGACTAGCGTTCAATGAGCAGTTCTTC
>TRBJ2-5|TRBV12-3/TRBV12-4|many|TRBD2
CASSRTSGGRWETQYF
TGTGCCAGCAGCAGGACTAGCGGGGGGAGGTGGGAGACCCAGTACTTC
>TRBJ1-2|TRBV29-1|many|TRBD1
CSVEPGQGKGYTF
TGCAGCGTAGAGCCGGGACAGGGGAAGGGCTACACCTTC
>TRBJ2-7|TRBV2|.|.
CASSELRNSYEQYF
TGTGCCAGCAGCGAACTCAGAAACTCCTACGAGCAGTACTTC
>TRBJ2-7|TRBV4-2|.|.
CASSDPDGFYEQYF
TGTGCCAGCAGTGATCCGGACGGATTCTACGAGCAGTACTTC